This record concerns one TCR beta chain sequence. Original processing methods: Using reference gene primer amplification, nucleated cell counts were estimated. Measured with immunoSEQ multiplex PCR; TCRdb has only the in-frame clones, and not every one. That table is the source of V, J and clone size, and D and trimming were worked out from the DNA. The sample carries about 220,000 clones, about 86% recorded once. The data stem from a study of blood T cell repertoires in COVID-19. Study-level background: Acute and convalescent COVID-19 samples came from the United States, Italy and Spain. PBMCs, B-cell-depleted T cells, or T cells were the source of the cDNA or gDNA that made up the material.

The CDR3 is 13 residues long. In germline, CDR1 is MNHEY, CDR2 SMNVEV (reference sequence). V lost 7 bases and J lost 5, with 14 bases in between. The sequence came from a woman in her twenties or thirties who had recovered from COVID-19. The chain joins TRBV27 to TRBJ1-2; D not resolved. Source material: peripheral blood. The CDR3 here is CASKRSRGYGYTF. The CDR3 DNA reads as TGTGCCAGCAAGCGTTCCCGTGGTTATGGCTACACCTTC.